The 14 T cell receptor beta chains listed next were all sequenced from one sample in a study of cytomegalovirus exposure and HLA in healthy donors. 13 Jbeta primers and 60 Vbeta primers were used for the PCR. Profiled with immunoSEQ multiplex PCR; TCRdb holds only in-frame clones, not every one. The sample lists roughly 180,000 clones, roughly 74% occurring once. The specimen sequenced was PBMCs. These TCRs come from a female donor in good health and CMV-seronegative.

V gene TRBV7-6 combines with J gene TRBJ2-1; 7 nucleotides match TRBD1. J gave up 5 bases and V 5 bases, and 6 bases lay outside the gene matches. This CDR3 comprises 14 residues. Germline CDR1 is SGHVS and CDR2 is FNYEAQ. The CDR3 DNA reads TGTGCCAGCAGCGGCCAGACAGGGAACAATGAGCAGTTCTTC. Translating gives CASSGQTGNNEQFF.

The rearrangement uses TRBV5-4 and TRBJ2-7; TRBD2 agrees at 7 bases. With V trimmed by 0 bases and J by 2 bases, 5 bases remained unmatched. Per germline, CDR1 SGHNT and CDR2 YYREEE (reference sequence). The length of the CDR3 is 15 residues. The CDR3 is CASSLAGGGPYEQYF. Here the CDR3 DNA reads TGTGCCAGCAGCTTGGCTGGCGGGGGACCCTACGAGCAGTACTTC. The complete variable domain, with remaining parts taken from reference TRBV5-4 and TRBJ2-7, reads ETGVTQSPTHLIKTRGQQVTLRCSSQSGHNTVSWYQQALGQGPQFIFQYYREEENGRGNFPPRFSGLQFPNYSSELNVNALELDDSALYLCASSLAGGGPYEQYFGPGTRLTVT.

This clone has only a few counts. J is TRBJ1-2 and V is TRBV5-1, with a tentative D call TRBD1 (5 bases). Germline V gives CDR1 SGHRS, CDR2 YFSETQ. This CDR3 is built from 14 residues. The germline V and J ends were trimmed by 4 bases and 3 bases, with 13 bases remaining between them. The CDR3 reads CASSPNSGDYGYTF. The CDR3 DNA reads TGCGCCAGCAGCCCGAATTCGGGGGACTATGGCTACACCTTC.

J is TRBJ2-7 and V is TRBV6-1, with a weak D call TRBD1 (5 bases). V lost 2 bases to trimming and J lost 4 bases, with 15 bases between them. This CDR3 is built from 15 residues. Germline assignment: CDR1 MNHNS and CDR2 SASEGT. CDR3 amino acids: CASSELATQVYEQYF. Here the CDR3 DNA reads TGTGCCAGCAGTGAACTCGCCACACAGGTATACGAGCAGTACTTC.

This chain joins TRBV10-3 and TRBJ1-1, with D hard to call. The length of the CDR3 is 14 residues. From germline, CDR1 is ENHRY and CDR2 SYGVKD. Trimming left V 7 bases short and J 8 bases short, with 20 bases between. The CDR3 region is CAITLDRSGSEAFF. The DNA of the CDR3 is TGTGCCATCACCCTAGACCGGTCCGGAAGCGAAGCTTTCTTT.

The chain joins TRBV7-2 to TRBJ1-6, with D unresolved. V lost 4 bases to trimming and J lost 7 bases, with 14 bases between them. The CDR3 is 15 residues long. In germline, CDR1 is SGHTA, CDR2 FQGNSA. CDR3 protein: CASSSTLNPNSPLHF. CDR3 in DNA: TGTGCCAGCAGCTCCACTTTAAACCCCAATTCACCCCTCCACTTT.

There are a few counts of this clone. CDR3 DNA sequence: TGCGCCACCGTGGACAGGGGAGCCACAGATACGCAGTATTTT. It yields the protein CATVDRGATDTQYF. The V call is TRBV10-2, the J call TRBJ2-3; 9 bases line up with TRBD1. Trimming at V came to 10 bases and at J to 2 bases, leaving 7 bases not matched to a gene. The CDR3 has 14 residues. The V gene's germline CDR1 is WSHSY and CDR2 SAAADI.

The chain employs TRBV7-6 and TRBJ1-5; D is unclear. V lost 5 bases and J 0 bases, leaving 8 bases between the germline ends. The CDR3 extends over 14 amino acids. Germline V gene data show CDR1 as SGHVS and CDR2 as FNYEAQ. The CDR3 loop reads CASSQTNSNQPQHF. The DNA for the CDR3 is TGTGCCAGCAGCCAGACAAATAGCAATCAGCCCCAGCATTTT.

The V gene is TRBV7-3, the J gene TRBJ2-3; D is perhaps TRBD2 (6 bases). Germline V gene data show CDR1 as SGHTA and CDR2 as FQGTGA. This CDR3 spans 17 amino acids. Trimming cost V 5 bases and J 0 bases, with 18 bases left between them. The CDR3 bases are TGTGCCAGCAGCCCGATTTGGAGCGGGCCTAGCACAGATACGCAGTATTTT. This gives the protein CASSPIWSGPSTDTQYF.

The chain carries TRBV4-2 and TRBJ2-7; 8 positions agree with TRBD2. Germline trimming cut 8 bases from V and 5 bases from J; bases unmatched to any gene: 17. CDR1 is LGHNA, CDR2 YNFKEQ, per germline. This CDR3 comprises 16 residues. CDR3 sequence (DNA): TGTGCCAGCTCCCCTCTCTTGATAGCGGGAAGGGACGAGCAGTACTTC. Translated: CASSPLLIAGRDEQYF.

This rearrangement joins TRBV6-5 to TRBJ2-3; TRBD1 matches at 7 bases. V dropped 3 bases and J dropped 14; count of bases not matched to a gene: 8. This CDR3 contains 12 residues. CDR1 is MNHEY, CDR2 SVGAGI, per germline. The CDR3 here is CASSYRDSPLYF. Written as DNA, the CDR3 is TGTGCCAGCAGTTATAGGGACAGCCCCTTGTATTTT.

The chain couples TRBV30 to TRBJ2-3, with a possible D match to TRBD1 (5 bases). Trimming left V 4 bases short and J 6 bases short, with 20 bases between. The V gene's germline CDR1 is GTSNPN and CDR2 SVGIG (reference sequence). This CDR3 has 15 residues. CDR3 in amino acids: CAWNSGAQGEDTQYF. For the CDR3, the DNA is TGTGCCTGGAATAGTGGGGCGCAGGGCGAGGATACGCAGTATTTT.

V usage is TRBV5-1 and J usage is TRBJ2-2; 7 bases align to TRBD1. Looked up from germline, CDR1 is SGHRS and CDR2 is YFSETQ. V shed 5 bases, J shed 0 bases, and the junction held 4 bases outside the gene matches. There are 15 residues in the CDR3. The DNA of the CDR3 is TGCGCCAGCAGGAGGGACAGCGCGAACACCGGGGAGCTGTTTTTT. It encodes CASRRDSANTGELFF.

The chain's CDR3 is CASSQETSLSGDSEQYF. The CDR3 DNA follows: TGTGCCAGCAGCCAAGAAACAAGCCTATCGGGTGATTCCGAGCAGTACTTC. This chain connects TRBV4-2 to TRBJ2-7; no clear D. In germline, CDR1 is LGHNA, CDR2 YNFKEQ. Between the trimmed V and J ends, which lost 0 bases and 6 bases, there was a span of 21 bases. CDR3 length equals 17 residues.